This TCR beta chain derives from a study of T cells expressing NK-cell markers. Study in general: Researchers got TCR beta repertoires out of sorted CD3+CD56+NKG2C+, CD3+CD56+NKG2C- and CD3+CD56-NKG2C+ T cells. Most of the eight sequenced donors tested HCMV-seropositive; one tested seronegative.

CDR3 length equals 15 residues. Making the TCR beta cDNA relied on 5'RACE template switching with UMIs. TCRdb derives one entry per CDR3 protein from the 5' RACE reads, leaving out DNA. This repertoire includes about 260,000 distinct CDR3 sequences. This sequence originates from a woman aged 18 to 75 in good health. The chain employs TRBV12-3 or TRBV12-4 and TRBJ2-1; the D call of TRBD1 rests on TCRdb alone, since no DNA is present to check it. Sequenced material: blood T cells: a sorted CD56 or NKG2C T cell subset, CD4+ or CD8+ T cells, or bulk PBMC T cells (not recorded which). The CDR3 loop reads CASTIWDRGVNEQFF.